The 15 T cell receptor beta chains presented below share a single source sample, sequenced in a study of T-cell reconstitution after alpha-beta-depleted transplantation in children. TCRbeta library construction was performed incorporating unique molecular identifiers. Via MiXCR, TCRdb re-called the PCR reads, giving one row per CDR3 protein. The sample lists hundreds of thousands of distinct CDR3 sequences, around 25% occurring once. The sequences come from PBMCs, mostly from graft donor cells, collected 360 days after TCRalphabeta/CD19-depleted stem cell transplant. These receptors were collected from a female patient between 2 and 15 years old who had a stem cell transplant for congenital amegakaryocytic thrombocytopenia, so the T cells may come from the graft donor.

The chain recombines TRBV5-1 with TRBJ1-2; D gene ambiguous. Per germline, CDR1 SGHRS and CDR2 YFSETQ. V was trimmed by 0 bases and J by 4 bases, leaving 7 bases between them. The CDR3 loop spans 13 amino acids. DNA of the CDR3: TGCGCCAGCAGCTTGGAGGTTGGCTATGGCTACACCTTC. It yields the protein CASSLEVGYGYTF.

This clonotype was observed many times. The chain couples TRBV12-3 or TRBV12-4 to TRBJ1-1, with D possibly TRBD1 on 5 matching bases. The CDR3 consists of 14 residues. The V and J ends lost 8 bases and 1 base respectively, with 14 bases between them. The CDR3 DNA reads TGTGCCAGCGGCCAGGGTTTCACGAACACTGAAGCTTTCTTT. Translation: CASGQGFTNTEAFF.

This rearrangement joins TRBV5-1 to TRBJ2-7; TRBD2 matches at 7 bases. V was pared by 1 base and J by 0 bases, with 4 bases of the junction left unmatched. From germline, CDR1 is SGHRS and CDR2 YFSETQ. This CDR3 has 15 amino acids. The CDR3 protein is CASSLRGGSSYEQYF. Here the CDR3 DNA reads TGCGCCAGCAGCTTGAGGGGCGGGAGCTCCTACGAGCAGTACTTC.

This clonotype was detected many times. The chain employs TRBV10-1 and TRBJ1-4; TRBD1 is a possible D gene (5 bases). The germline V gene has CDR1 WNHNN and CDR2 SYGVQD (reference sequence). CDR3 length: 14 residues. Trimming removed 6 bases from V and 9 bases from J, with 17 bases in between. CDR3 residues: CASSPGTEAQKLFF. CDR3 nucleotides: TGCGCCAGCAGCCCCGGGACGGAGGCACAAAAACTGTTTTTT.

The rearrangement links TRBV20-1 to TRBJ2-1, with D perhaps assigned TRBD1 or TRBD2 (5 bases each). The CDR3 has 15 residues. Germline V CDR1 and CDR2: DFQATT, SNEGSKA (reference sequence). Trimming left V 1 base short and J 2 bases short, with 12 bases between. CDR3 nucleotides: TGCAGTGCTAGAGGGGACCTAAGGGCCTACAATGAGCAGTTCTTC. Its protein is CSARGDLRAYNEQFF.

This clonotype has only a few counts. The gene calls are TRBV4-1 and TRBJ2-2, with 10 bases fitting TRBD1. The CDR3 runs to 16 residues. V shed 4 bases, J shed 1 base, and the junction held 3 bases outside the gene matches. Germline lookup yields CDR1 MGHRA and CDR2 YSYEKL. The CDR3 loop is CASSRGQGRNTGELFF. CDR3 coding DNA: TGCGCCAGCAGCCGGGGACAGGGGCGGAACACCGGGGAGCTGTTTTTT.

The gene calls are TRBV7-3 and TRBJ2-1, with 13 nucleotides matching TRBD2. Germline CDR1 is SGHTA and CDR2 is FQGTGA. The CDR3 consists of 16 residues. The V and J ends lost 3 bases and 7 bases, in that order; junction bases with no gene match: 6. The CDR3 is CASSLGLAGNGNEQFF. CDR3 in DNA: TGTGCCAGCAGCTTGGGACTAGCGGGAAACGGAAATGAGCAGTTCTTC.

V usage is TRBV12-3 or TRBV12-4 and J usage is TRBJ1-5, with 11 bases matching TRBD1. The CDR3 spans 17 residues. J gave up 0 bases and V 5 bases, and 6 bases lay outside the gene matches. CDR3 DNA: TGTGCCAGCAGTCGCGGGACAGGGGGTATTAGCAATCAGCCCCAGCATTTT. It codes for CASSRGTGGISNQPQHF.

The chain couples TRBV7-8 to TRBJ2-7, with D perhaps matching TRBD2 (6 bases). Germline V gene sequence: CDR1 SGHVS, CDR2 FQNEAQ. Trimming cost V 5 bases and J 7 bases, with 15 bases left between them. The CDR3 totals 13 residues. CDR3 residues: CASSRLESTEQYF. The DNA for the CDR3 is TGTGCCAGCAGCCGACTAGAATCGACGGAGCAGTACTTC.

The genes are TRBV5-1 and TRBJ2-2; 7 bases match TRBD2. The CDR3 totals 16 residues. With V trimmed by 0 bases and J by 3 bases, 5 bases remained unmatched. Germline-derived CDR1 and CDR2 are SGHRS and YFSETQ. In DNA form, the CDR3 reads TGCGCCAGCAGCTTGGCCTCTAGCGGAGACACCGGGGAGCTGTTTTTT. This translates into CASSLASSGDTGELFF.

This clonotype was found many times. CDR3 DNA: TGTGCCACCGCTCTTATAGCGGGGGACAATGAGCAGTTCTTC. It encodes CATALIAGDNEQFF. The chain has TRBV10-3 and TRBJ2-1, with 9 positions matching TRBD2. The CDR3 loop spans 14 amino acids. Looked up from germline, CDR1 is ENHRY and CDR2 is SYGVKD. The V gene end was trimmed by 10 bases and the J gene end by 5 bases; junction bases not matched to a gene: 9.

This rearrangement joins TRBV7-9 to TRBJ2-2, with TRBD2 as a possible D gene (5 bases). Germline V gene lookup returns CDR1 SEHNR and CDR2 FQNEAQ (reference sequence). This CDR3 has 13 residues. V lost 0 bases and J 9 bases, leaving 8 bases between the germline ends. CDR3 DNA sequence: TGTGCCAGCAGCTTAGCGAGGGATCGGGAGCTGTTTTTT. Its translation: CASSLARDRELFF.

This clonotype appeared many times. The CDR3 sequence is CSARDGQGAADTQYF. CDR3 in DNA: TGCAGTGCTAGAGATGGCCAGGGGGCGGCAGATACGCAGTATTTT. The rearrangement joins TRBV20-1 to TRBJ2-3; 8 bases map to TRBD1. CDR3 length equals 15 residues. J lost 4 bases, V lost 0 bases, and 6 bases had no gene match. Germline V CDR1 and CDR2: DFQATT, SNEGSKA (reference sequence).

This chain connects TRBV5-1 to TRBJ1-1; TRBD1 matches 8 bases. Trimming cost V 3 bases and J 8 bases; bases outside gene matches: 9. The CDR3 has 14 amino acids. In germline, CDR1 is SGHRS, CDR2 YFSETQ. CDR3 DNA sequence: TGCGCCAGCAGCTGTTACCGGAGACAGGGGGAAGCTTTCTTT. Its protein is CASSCYRRQGEAFF.

In DNA, the CDR3 is TGCAGTGCTAGCAGGGACTGGATCCTATACGAGCAGTACTTC. Translation gives CSASRDWILYEQYF. The chain is built from TRBV20-1 and TRBJ2-7; a weak D match, TRBD2 (6 bases). The length of the CDR3 is 14 residues. Germline V gene lookup returns CDR1 DFQATT and CDR2 SNEGSKA (reference sequence). The V end lost 3 bases, the J end lost 4 bases, and 16 bases lay between the germline ends.